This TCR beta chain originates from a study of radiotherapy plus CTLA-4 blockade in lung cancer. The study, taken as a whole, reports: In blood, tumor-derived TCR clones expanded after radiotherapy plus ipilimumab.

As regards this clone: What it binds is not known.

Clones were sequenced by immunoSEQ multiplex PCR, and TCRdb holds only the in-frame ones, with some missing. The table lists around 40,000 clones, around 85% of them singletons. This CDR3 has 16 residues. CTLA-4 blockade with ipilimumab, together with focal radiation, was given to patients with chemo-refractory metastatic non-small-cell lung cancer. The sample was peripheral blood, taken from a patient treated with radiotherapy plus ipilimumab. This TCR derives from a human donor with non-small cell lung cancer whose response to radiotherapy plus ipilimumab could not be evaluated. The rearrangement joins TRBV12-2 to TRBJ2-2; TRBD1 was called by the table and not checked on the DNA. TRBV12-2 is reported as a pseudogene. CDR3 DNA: TGTGCAAGTCGCTCGGGGGCAGGGGGAGGAACCGGGGAGCTGTTTTTT. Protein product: CASRSGAGGGTGELFF.